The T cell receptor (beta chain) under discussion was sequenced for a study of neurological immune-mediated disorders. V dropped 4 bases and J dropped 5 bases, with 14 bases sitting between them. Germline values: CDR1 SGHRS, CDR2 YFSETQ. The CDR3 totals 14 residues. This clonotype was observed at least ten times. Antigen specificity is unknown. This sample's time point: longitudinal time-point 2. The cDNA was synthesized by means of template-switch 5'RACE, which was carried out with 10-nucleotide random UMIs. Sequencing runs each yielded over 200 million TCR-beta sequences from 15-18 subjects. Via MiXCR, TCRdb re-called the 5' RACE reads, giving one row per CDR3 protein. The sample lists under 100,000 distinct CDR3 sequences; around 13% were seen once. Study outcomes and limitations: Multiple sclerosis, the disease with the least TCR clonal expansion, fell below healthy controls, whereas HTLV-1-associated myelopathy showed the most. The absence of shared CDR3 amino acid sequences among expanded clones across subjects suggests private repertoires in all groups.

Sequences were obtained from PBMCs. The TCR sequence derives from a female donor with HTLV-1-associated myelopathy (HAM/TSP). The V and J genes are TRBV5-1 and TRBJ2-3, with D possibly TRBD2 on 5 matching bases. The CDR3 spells CASSPDWRGDTQYF. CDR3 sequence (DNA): TGCGCCAGCAGCCCGGACTGGAGAGGAGATACGCAGTATTTT.